Below are 7 T cell receptor beta chains sequenced from a single sample in a study of control samples from healthy donors and cancer patients (dated by TCRdb to 2020 to 2021). The protocol used for the library was the immunoSEQ multiplex PCR assay. TCRdb took over this immuneACCESS table, retaining in-frame rearrangements with V and J assigned. Such tables are incomplete; in checked studies, under half of the missing clones stem from an unresolved V gene, and the remainder is unexplained. This sample comprises 45,000 to 60,000 clones, roughly 92% of them detected only once. Jointly, the top ten make up less than 4.5% of the sample. Sequences were obtained from blood. The receptors were gathered from a man aged 25-40 years in good health.

V and J are TRBV5-6 and TRBJ2-7; the D is unclear. The length of the CDR3 is 14 residues. V was trimmed by 0 bases and J by 5 bases, leaving 12 bases between them. Germline CDR1 reads SGHDT; CDR2 reads YYEEEE. The CDR3 protein is CASSLGAPMNEQYF. In DNA form, the CDR3 reads TGTGCCAGCAGCTTGGGGGCCCCGATGAACGAGCAGTACTTC.

V usage is TRBV5-1 and J usage is TRBJ2-5, with D unresolved. CDR1 and CDR2 (germline): SGHRS, YFSETQ. The CDR3 totals 11 residues. V was trimmed by 5 bases and J by 2 bases, leaving 4 bases between them. The CDR3 nucleotides read TGCGCCAGCAGAGCTCAAGAGACCCAGTACTTC. Translating gives CASRAQETQYF.

V is TRBV27 and J is TRBJ2-5, with a tentative D call TRBD2 (6 bases). The CDR3 consists of 15 residues. V was trimmed by 5 bases and J by 3 bases, leaving 16 bases between them. CDR1 is MNHEY, CDR2 SMNVEV, per germline (reference sequence). Written as DNA, the CDR3 is TGTGCCAGCAGTGACATGGGCGCGGGAAAAGAGACCCAGTACTTC. Residues: CASSDMGAGKETQYF.

A remark on this clone: A read error may produce the germline difference seen at one junction end. This chain connects TRBV12-3 or TRBV12-4 to TRBJ1-2; 7 nucleotides align to TRBD1. The CDR3 totals 13 residues. The CDR3 sequence is CASSTGGGDSPVF. The CDR3 bases are TGTGCCAGCAGCACCGGAGGGGGCGACTCACCCGTCTTC.

V usage is TRBV14 and J usage is TRBJ2-7, with D perhaps TRBD1 (6 bases). Germline V lookup: CDR1 SGHDN, CDR2 FVKESK. The CDR3 is 15 residues long. V was clipped by 6 bases and J by 4 bases, with 19 bases between them. The CDR3 DNA reads as TGTGCCAGCAGTCAGAGCATACAGGGAGCTTACGAGCAGTACTTC. Its translation: CASSQSIQGAYEQYF.

This chain links TRBV7-8 with TRBJ2-5; D unclear. CDR1 SGHVS and CDR2 FQNEAQ come from the germline V gene. V was pared by 2 bases and J by 6 bases, with 16 bases between. The CDR3 loop spans 15 amino acids. Here the CDR3 reads CASSLREGQEKTQYF. The CDR3 nucleotides are TGTGCCAGCAGCTTACGTGAAGGGCAGGAAAAGACCCAGTACTTC.

The V call is TRBV19, the J call TRBJ1-4; TRBD1 agrees at 8 bases. J was trimmed by 4 bases and V by 6 bases; bases with no gene match: 4. Germline V CDR1 and CDR2: LNHDA, SQIVND (reference sequence). This CDR3 comprises 14 residues. CDR3 in amino acids: CASRDRDFNEKLFF. DNA of the CDR3: TGTGCCAGTAGGGACAGGGACTTTAATGAAAAACTGTTTTTT.